This TCR beta chain originates from a study of CD8 T cells in ankylosing spondylitis (dated by TCRdb to 2016 to 2017). Background on the whole study: The study set out to find disease-linked TCR variants by profiling T cell receptor beta repertoires in ankylosing spondylitis patients and healthy donors. The whole study cohort included 108 healthy donors and 20 to 30 ankylosing spondylitis patients. Peripheral blood samples were taken, and synovial fluid was additionally collected from ankylosing spondylitis patients. Results and caveats for the whole study, not just this receptor: A TCR beta motif of seven or eight highly homologous amino acid variants appeared characteristic of blood from ankylosing spondylitis patients. A CD8+ phenotype was shown by the disease-linked clones, which were found at relatively low frequencies in peripheral blood. Some motif variants were previously reported in synovial fluid and blood of reactive arthritis patients, suggesting common disease-initiation mechanisms. According to the report, matched synovial fluid samples from ankylosing spondylitis patients were significantly enriched for the disease-linked clones.

The sample was run on an Illumina HiSeq 2500. Quantitative 5'-RACE with molecular barcodes was the method used to prepare the TCR beta libraries. On the study's bioinformatics: Disease-linked TCR variants were identified with a new computational method built on a probabilistic model of VDJ rearrangement. The public reads were reprocessed in TCRdb via fastp at Q25 and MiXCR, keeping in-frame beta chains. Identical CDR3 protein sequences are pooled into one entry, listed with their most common genes and DNA. TCRdb's processing, not the study's, gives the V and J calls here. The sample table lists about 210,000 distinct CDR3 sequences, about 7% of them with a count of one. 14% of the sample is held by the ten biggest clonotypes. This clonotype came up many times. This clone's antigen is unknown. Base qualities are not recorded, but no much larger clone differs from it by a single base. Sequences SEHNR (CDR1) and FQNEAQ (CDR2) are obtained from the germline V gene (reference sequence). V and J lose 1 base and 5 bases, and a span of 5 bases separates them. There are 12 amino acids in the CDR3, from cysteine to phenylalanine inclusive. The kept DNA is CDR3 alone, 36 bases in frame from the first base.

This receptor was identified in a male donor with ankylosing spondylitis. The chain is encoded by TRBV7-9 joined to TRBJ2-5, with the D gene not confidently named. The sequenced material came from blood, either unsorted or a sorted T cell fraction (not recorded which). The CDR3 region reads CASSLVMETQYF. The nucleotide sequence is TGTGCCAGCAGCTTAGTGATGGAGACCCAGTACTTC.